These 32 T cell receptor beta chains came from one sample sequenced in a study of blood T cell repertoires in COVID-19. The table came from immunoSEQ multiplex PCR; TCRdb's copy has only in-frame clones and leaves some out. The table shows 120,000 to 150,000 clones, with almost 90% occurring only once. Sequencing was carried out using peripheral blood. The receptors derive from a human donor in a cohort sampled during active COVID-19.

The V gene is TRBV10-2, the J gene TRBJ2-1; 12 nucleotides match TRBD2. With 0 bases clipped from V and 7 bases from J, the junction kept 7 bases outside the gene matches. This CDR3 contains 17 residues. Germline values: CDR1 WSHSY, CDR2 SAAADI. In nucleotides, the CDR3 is TGCGCCAGCAGTGAGTCGGGACTAGCGGGCCGCGGGAATGAGCAGTTCTTC. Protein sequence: CASSESGLAGRGNEQFF.

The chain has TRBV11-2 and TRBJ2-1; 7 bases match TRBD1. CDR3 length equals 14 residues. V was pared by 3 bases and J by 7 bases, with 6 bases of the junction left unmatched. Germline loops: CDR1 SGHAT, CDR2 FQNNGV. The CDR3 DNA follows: TGTGCCAGCAGCTTGCCTACAGGGGCAAATGAGCAGTTCTTC. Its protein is CASSLPTGANEQFF.

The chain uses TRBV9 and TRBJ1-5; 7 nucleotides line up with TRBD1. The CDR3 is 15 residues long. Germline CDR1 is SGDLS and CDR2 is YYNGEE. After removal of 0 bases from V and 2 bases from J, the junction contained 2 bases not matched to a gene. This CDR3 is CASSVDGTGNQPQHF. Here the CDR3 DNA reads TGTGCCAGCAGCGTAGATGGGACAGGCAATCAGCCCCAGCATTTT.

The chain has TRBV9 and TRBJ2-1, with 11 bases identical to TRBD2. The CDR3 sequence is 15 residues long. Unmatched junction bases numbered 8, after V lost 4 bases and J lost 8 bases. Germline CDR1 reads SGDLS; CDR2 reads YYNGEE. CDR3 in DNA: TGTGCCAGCAGCAAATATAGCGGGAGGGCCCATGAGCAGTTCTTC. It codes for CASSKYSGRAHEQFF.

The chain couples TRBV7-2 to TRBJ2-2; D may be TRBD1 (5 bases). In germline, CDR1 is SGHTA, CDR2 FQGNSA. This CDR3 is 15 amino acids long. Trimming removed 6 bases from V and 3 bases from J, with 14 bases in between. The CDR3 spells CASSQDLGDTGELFF. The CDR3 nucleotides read TGTGCCAGCAGTCAGGATTTAGGGGACACCGGGGAGCTGTTTTTT.

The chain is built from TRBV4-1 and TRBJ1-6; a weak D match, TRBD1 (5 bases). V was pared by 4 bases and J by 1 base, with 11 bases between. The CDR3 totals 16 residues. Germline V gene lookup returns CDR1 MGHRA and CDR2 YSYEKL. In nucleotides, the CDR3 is TGCGCCAGCAGCCGGGGGGAGTCGTCCTATAATTCACCCCTCCACTTT. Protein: CASSRGESSYNSPLHF.

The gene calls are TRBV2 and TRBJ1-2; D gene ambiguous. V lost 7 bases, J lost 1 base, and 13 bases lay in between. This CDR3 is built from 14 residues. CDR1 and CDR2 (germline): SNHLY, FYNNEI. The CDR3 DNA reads TGTGCCAGCAATCAGGAAGCCCTTAACTATGGCTACACCTTC. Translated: CASNQEALNYGYTF.

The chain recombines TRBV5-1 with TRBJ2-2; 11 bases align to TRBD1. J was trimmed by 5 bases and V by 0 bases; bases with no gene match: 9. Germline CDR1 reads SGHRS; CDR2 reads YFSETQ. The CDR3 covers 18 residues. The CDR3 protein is CASSLDGGTGGATGELFF. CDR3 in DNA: TGCGCCAGCAGCTTGGACGGCGGGACAGGGGGAGCTACCGGGGAGCTGTTTTTT.

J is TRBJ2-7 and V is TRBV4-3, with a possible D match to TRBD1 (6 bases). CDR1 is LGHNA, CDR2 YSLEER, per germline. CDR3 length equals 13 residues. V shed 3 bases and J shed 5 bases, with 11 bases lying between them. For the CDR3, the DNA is TGCGCCAGCAGCCAGACAGGTACCCACGAGCAGTACTTC. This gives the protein CASSQTGTHEQYF.

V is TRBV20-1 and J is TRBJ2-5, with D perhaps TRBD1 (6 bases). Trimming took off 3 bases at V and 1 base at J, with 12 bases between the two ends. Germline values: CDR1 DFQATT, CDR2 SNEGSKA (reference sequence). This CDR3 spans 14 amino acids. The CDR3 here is CSASPQGPQETQYF. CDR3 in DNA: TGCAGTGCTAGTCCACAGGGCCCCCAAGAGACCCAGTACTTC.

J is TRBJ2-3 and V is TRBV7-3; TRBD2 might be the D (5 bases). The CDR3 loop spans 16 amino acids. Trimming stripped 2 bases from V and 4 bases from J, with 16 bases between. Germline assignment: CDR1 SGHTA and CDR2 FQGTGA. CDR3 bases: TGTGCCAGCAGCTTAGGGTTGGGAGTCCCGGCAGATACGCAGTATTTT. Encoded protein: CASSLGLGVPADTQYF.

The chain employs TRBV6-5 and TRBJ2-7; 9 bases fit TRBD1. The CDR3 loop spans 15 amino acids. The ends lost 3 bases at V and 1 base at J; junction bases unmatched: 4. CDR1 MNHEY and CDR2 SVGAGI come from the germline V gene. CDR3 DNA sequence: TGTGCCAGCAGTTATTCGGGACAGGGTTCCTACGAGCAGTACTTC. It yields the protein CASSYSGQGSYEQYF.

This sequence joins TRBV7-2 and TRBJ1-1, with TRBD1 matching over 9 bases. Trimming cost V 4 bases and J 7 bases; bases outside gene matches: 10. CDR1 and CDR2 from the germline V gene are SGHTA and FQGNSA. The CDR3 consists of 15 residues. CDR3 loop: CASSSRYRGRNEAFF. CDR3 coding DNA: TGTGCCAGCAGCTCACGATACAGGGGGCGAAATGAAGCTTTCTTT.

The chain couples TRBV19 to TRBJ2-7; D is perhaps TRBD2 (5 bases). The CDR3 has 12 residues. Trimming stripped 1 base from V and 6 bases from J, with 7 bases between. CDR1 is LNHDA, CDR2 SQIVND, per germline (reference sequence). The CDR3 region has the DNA TGTGCCAGTAGTATAGCGGGATCCGAGCAGTACTTC. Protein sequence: CASSIAGSEQYF.

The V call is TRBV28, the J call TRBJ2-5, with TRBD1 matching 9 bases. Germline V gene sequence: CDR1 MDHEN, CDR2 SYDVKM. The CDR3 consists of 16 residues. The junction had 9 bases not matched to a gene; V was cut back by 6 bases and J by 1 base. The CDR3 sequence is CASRYRGRGIQETQYF. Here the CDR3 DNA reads TGTGCCAGCAGATACAGGGGGCGCGGCATCCAAGAGACCCAGTACTTC.

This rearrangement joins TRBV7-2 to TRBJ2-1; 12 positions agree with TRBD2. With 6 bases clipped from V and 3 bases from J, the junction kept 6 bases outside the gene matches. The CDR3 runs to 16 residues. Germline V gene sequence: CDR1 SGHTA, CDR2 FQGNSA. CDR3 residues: CASRLLAGGDYNEQFF. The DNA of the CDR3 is TGTGCCAGCAGACTACTAGCGGGGGGTGACTACAATGAGCAGTTCTTC.

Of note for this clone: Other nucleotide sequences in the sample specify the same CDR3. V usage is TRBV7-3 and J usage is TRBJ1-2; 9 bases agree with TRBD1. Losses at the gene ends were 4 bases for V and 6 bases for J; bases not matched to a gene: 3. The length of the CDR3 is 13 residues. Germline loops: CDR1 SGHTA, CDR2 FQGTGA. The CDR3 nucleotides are TGTGCCAGCAGCTCGACAGGGGGAGATGGCTACACCTTC. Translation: CASSSTGGDGYTF.

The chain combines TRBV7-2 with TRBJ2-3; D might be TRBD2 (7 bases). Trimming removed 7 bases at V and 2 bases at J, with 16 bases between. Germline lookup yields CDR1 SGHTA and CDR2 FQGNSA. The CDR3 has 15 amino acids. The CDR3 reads CASTVWGGATDTQYF. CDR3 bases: TGTGCCAGCACCGTTTGGGGGGGGGCCACAGATACGCAGTATTTT.

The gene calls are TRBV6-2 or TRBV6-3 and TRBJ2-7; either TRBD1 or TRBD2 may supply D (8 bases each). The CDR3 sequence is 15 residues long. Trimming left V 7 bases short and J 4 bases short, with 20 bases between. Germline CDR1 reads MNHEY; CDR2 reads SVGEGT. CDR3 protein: CASNPGGTGRYEQYF. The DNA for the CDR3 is TGTGCCAGCAACCCGGGGGGGACAGGTCGATACGAGCAGTACTTC.

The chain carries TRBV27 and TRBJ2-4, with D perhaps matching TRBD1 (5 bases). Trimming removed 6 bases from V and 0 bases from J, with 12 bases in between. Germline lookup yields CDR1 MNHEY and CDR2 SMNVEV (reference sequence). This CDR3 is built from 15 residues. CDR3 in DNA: TGTGCCAGCAGCGGCCAGGGCCTAGCCAAAAACATTCAGTACTTC. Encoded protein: CASSGQGLAKNIQYF.

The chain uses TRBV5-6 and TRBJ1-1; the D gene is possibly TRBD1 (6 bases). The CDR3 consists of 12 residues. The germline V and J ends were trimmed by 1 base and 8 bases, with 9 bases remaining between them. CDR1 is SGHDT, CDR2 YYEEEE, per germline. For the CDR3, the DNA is TGTGCCAGCAGCTTGCAGGACAGCGAAGCTTTCTTT. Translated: CASSLQDSEAFF.

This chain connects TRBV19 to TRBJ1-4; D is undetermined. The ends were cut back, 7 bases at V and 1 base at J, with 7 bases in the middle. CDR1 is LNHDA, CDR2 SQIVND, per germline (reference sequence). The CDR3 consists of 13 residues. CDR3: CASTGRTNEKLFF. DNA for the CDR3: TGTGCCAGTACGGGTAGAACTAATGAAAAACTGTTTTTT.

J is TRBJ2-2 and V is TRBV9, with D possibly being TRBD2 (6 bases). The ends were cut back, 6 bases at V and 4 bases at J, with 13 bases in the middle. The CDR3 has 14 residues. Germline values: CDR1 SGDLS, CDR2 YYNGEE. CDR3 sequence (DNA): TGTGCCAGCAAGGAGCGGGCGGGCACCGGGGAGCTGTTTTTT. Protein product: CASKERAGTGELFF.

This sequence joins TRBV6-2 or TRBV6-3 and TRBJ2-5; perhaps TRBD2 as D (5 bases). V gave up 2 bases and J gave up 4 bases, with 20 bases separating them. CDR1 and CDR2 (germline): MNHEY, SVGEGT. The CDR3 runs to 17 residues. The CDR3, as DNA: TGTGCCAGCAGTTACGCGCTAACAGACCGGCGGGTAGAGACCCAGTACTTC. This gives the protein CASSYALTDRRVETQYF.

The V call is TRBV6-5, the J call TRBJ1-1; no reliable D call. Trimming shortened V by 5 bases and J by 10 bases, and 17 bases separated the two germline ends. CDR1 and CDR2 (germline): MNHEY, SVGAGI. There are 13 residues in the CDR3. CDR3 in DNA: TGTGCCAGCAGTCCCCGCCGGGGAAGAGTAGCTTTCTTT. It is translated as CASSPRRGRVAFF.

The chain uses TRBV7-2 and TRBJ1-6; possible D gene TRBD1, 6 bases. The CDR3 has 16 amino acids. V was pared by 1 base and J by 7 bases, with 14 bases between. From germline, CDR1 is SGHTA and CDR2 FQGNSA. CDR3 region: CASSLGQGMGNSPLHF. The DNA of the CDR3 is TGTGCCAGCAGCTTAGGTCAGGGGATGGGGAATTCACCCCTCCACTTT.

This chain's CDR3 is CASKGGSNQPQHF. The CDR3 region has the DNA TGTGCCAGCAAAGGGGGCAGCAATCAGCCCCAGCATTTT. The rearrangement uses TRBV28 and TRBJ1-5; 7 bases are shared with TRBD1. CDR3 size: 13 residues. From germline, CDR1 is MDHEN and CDR2 SYDVKM. With 7 bases clipped from V and 1 base from J, the junction kept 1 base outside the gene matches.

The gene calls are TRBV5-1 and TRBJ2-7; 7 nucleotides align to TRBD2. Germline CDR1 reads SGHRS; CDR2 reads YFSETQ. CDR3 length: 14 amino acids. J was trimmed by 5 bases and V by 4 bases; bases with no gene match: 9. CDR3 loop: CASSPTRTRDEQYF. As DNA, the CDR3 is TGCGCCAGCAGCCCGACCAGGACTAGAGACGAGCAGTACTTC.

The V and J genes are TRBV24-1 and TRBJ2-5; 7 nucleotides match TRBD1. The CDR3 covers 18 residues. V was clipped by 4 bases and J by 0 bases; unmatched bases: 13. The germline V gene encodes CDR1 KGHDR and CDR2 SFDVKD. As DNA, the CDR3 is TGTGCCACCAGTGACGCAGGGGGATCCGACTCGTACCAAGAGACCCAGTACTTC. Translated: CATSDAGGSDSYQETQYF.

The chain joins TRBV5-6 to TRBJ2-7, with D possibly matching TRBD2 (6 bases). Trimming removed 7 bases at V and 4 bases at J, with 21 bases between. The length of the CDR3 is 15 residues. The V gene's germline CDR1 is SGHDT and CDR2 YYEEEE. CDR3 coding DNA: TGTGCCAGCGCACCAGGGAGGCGAGGTATATACGAGCAGTACTTC. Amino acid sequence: CASAPGRRGIYEQYF.

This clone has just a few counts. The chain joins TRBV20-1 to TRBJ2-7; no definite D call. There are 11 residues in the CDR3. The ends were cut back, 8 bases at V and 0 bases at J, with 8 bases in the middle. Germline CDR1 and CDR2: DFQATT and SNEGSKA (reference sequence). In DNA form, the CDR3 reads TGCAGTACAGAGTCCTCCTACGAGCAGTACTTC. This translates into CSTESSYEQYF.

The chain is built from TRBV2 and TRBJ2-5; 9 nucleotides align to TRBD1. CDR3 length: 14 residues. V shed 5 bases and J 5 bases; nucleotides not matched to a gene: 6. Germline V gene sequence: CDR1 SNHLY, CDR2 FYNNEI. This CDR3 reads CASSLTGGIETQYF. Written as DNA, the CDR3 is TGTGCCAGCAGTCTCACAGGGGGCATTGAGACCCAGTACTTC.